What follows describes a single TCR beta chain. Preparation of the TCRbeta library used unique molecular identifiers. A single record per CDR3 protein comes from TCRdb applying MiXCR to the PCR reads. The table has about 540,000 distinct CDR3 sequences, around 19% seen once; the top ten hold 3% to 4%. The entry originates in a study of T-cell reconstitution after alpha-beta-depleted transplantation in children. The CDR3 runs 12 residues. V was shortened by 1 base and J by 9 bases, with 7 bases between the two germline ends. Germline V gene sequence: CDR1 SGHAT, CDR2 FQNNGV. The J gene is TRBJ2-1, the V gene TRBV11-2, with D hard to call. This TCR was sampled from a human donor who donated a stem cell graft to a child with acute lymphoblastic leukemia. This specimen was PBMCs from the stem cell graft donor, taken from the stem cell graft. In DNA, the CDR3 is TGTGCCAGCAGCTTAGTGCGGCTTGAGCAGTTCTTC. Translated: CASSLVRLEQFF.